Given below is one T cell receptor (beta chain) in context. Two negative PCRs, clearance, or symptom resolution had been documented for recovered Cohort 3 donors. Original methodology: Estimates of nucleated cell counts were drawn from the amplification of reference gene primers. Profiled with immunoSEQ multiplex PCR; TCRdb holds only in-frame clones, not every one. V and J calls plus clone size are reproduced from that table; the DNA served to infer D and trimming. Among more than 300,000 clones listed, about nine tenths were seen once. This record comes from a study of blood T cell repertoires in COVID-19. Study background: The United States, Italy and Spain were the sources of the acute and convalescent COVID-19 samples.

The sample was PBMCs or T cells enriched from blood (not recorded which). The receptor's source is a woman younger than 30 who had recovered from COVID-19.

CDR3 sequence (DNA): TGTGCCACCAGCAGAGAGTTAGCGGATTTTGTCAATGAGCAGTTCTTC. Its translation: CATSRELADFVNEQFF. The chain couples TRBV15 to TRBJ2-1; possibly TRBD2 for D (6 bases). Trimming left V 0 bases short and J 6 bases short, with 15 bases between. This CDR3 is built from 16 residues. The germline CDR1 and CDR2 sequences are LNHNV and YYDKDF (reference sequence).